This T cell receptor (beta chain) was sequenced during a study of blood T cells in healthy people across ages. Study-wide context: Per two T cells, template switching captured roughly one barcoded beta molecule.

The study's findings and limits: Conclusively comparing naive with antigen-experienced cells was impossible with unsorted PBMCs.

On this clonotype itself: Its specificity is unknown. The junction shows a germline mismatch at one end, possibly a read error.

Germline V lookup: CDR1 SGDLS, CDR2 YYNGEE. The CDR3 has 16 amino acids. With a J-beta primer mix and a sample-barcoded 5' primer, a second PCR ran about 6 to 11 cycles. Each cDNA molecule, via a template-switch adaptor with 12 random nucleotides, was tagged. MiXCR was run by TCRdb on the 5' RACE reads, yielding one entry per CDR3 protein. The data contain 1.4 million or so distinct CDR3 sequences, approximately 42% of them singletons. This receptor was identified in a woman under 30 in good health. The chain couples TRBV9 to TRBJ2-7, with 10 positions matching TRBD2. The specimen sequenced was blood. The CDR3: CASGVGPSGRAYEQYF. The CDR3 region has the DNA TGTGCCAGCGGCGTAGGTCCTAGCGGGAGAGCCTACGAGCAGTACTTC.